This TCR beta chain was sequenced for a study of OX40 agonist ivuxolimab in advanced cancers. Study context: Earlier anti-PD-1, anti-PD-L1 or anti-CTLA-4 therapy was permitted; roughly 42% had received some.

CDR1 and CDR2 from the germline V gene are LNHDA and SQIVND (reference sequence). CDR3 length: 15 residues. The trim removed 4 bases at V and 5 bases at J, leaving 10 bases unmatched. Here immunoSEQ multiplex PCR was the method, and the copy in TCRdb shows in-frame clones only, minus some. This sample yields 100,000 or so clones, of which about nine tenths are seen a single time; 5.5% belongs to the top ten. The sequence came from an adult with an advanced solid tumor such as melanoma, head and neck, liver or kidney cancer. The rearrangement uses TRBV19 and TRBJ1-2, with 7 bases that match TRBD1. Here the sequenced sample was CD4+ or CD8+ T cells sorted from blood, taken in a trial of the OX40 agonist ivuxolimab. The CDR3 spells CASSNLGGQVYGYTF. CDR3 DNA sequence: TGTGCCAGTAGTAACCTCGGCGGACAGGTGTATGGCTACACCTTC.